The rows below give T cell receptor beta chains drawn from one sample of a study of blood T cell repertoires in COVID-19. Using immunoSEQ multiplex PCR, the repertoire was profiled, and TCRdb retains in-frame clones only, with some absent. The table has 200,000 or so clones, roughly 76% seen once. The sample taken for sequencing was peripheral blood. These receptor sequences come from an elderly woman with COVID-19, enrolled during active disease. The CDR3 runs from the conserved cysteine through the conserved F or W. Fields, in order: clone size, V gene, J gene, D gene, CDR3 protein, CDR3 DNA. The D gene is left open where the match is weak. The size entry is marked missing in some rows and otherwise reads once, few, many or a size class.

clone_size: .
v_call: TRBV5-8
j_call: TRBJ2-2
d_call: .
cdr3_aa: CASSLVQGYTGELFF
cdr3_nt: TGTGCCAGCAGCTTGGTACAGGGATACACCGGGGAGCTGTTTTTT

clone_size: .
v_call: TRBV2
j_call: TRBJ1-1
d_call: .
cdr3_aa: CASTRNTEAFF
cdr3_nt: TGTGCCAGTACCAGGAACACTGAAGCTTTCTTT

clone_size: .
v_call: TRBV6-5
j_call: TRBJ2-7
d_call: .
cdr3_aa: CASSYSTQGYEQYF
cdr3_nt: TGTGCCAGCAGTTACTCGACGCAGGGGTACGAGCAGTACTTC

clone_size: once
v_call: TRBV13
j_call: TRBJ2-1
d_call: .
cdr3_aa: CASSPKWGDNEQFF
cdr3_nt: TGTGCCAGCAGCCCTAAATGGGGAGACAATGAGCAGTTCTTC

clone_size: .
v_call: TRBV6-2/TRBV6-3
j_call: TRBJ1-6
d_call: TRBD1
cdr3_aa: CASSAPGQGSSPLHF
cdr3_nt: TGTGCCAGCAGTGCACCGGGACAGGGTAGTTCACCCCTCCACTTT

clone_size: .
v_call: TRBV19
j_call: TRBJ2-2
d_call: .
cdr3_aa: CASTGSANTGELFF
cdr3_nt: TGTGCCAGTACAGGGTCGGCGAACACCGGGGAGCTGTTTTTT

clone_size: .
v_call: TRBV28
j_call: TRBJ2-7
d_call: TRBD1
cdr3_aa: CASSLRQGADEQYF
cdr3_nt: TGTGCCAGCAGTCTAAGACAGGGGGCCGACGAGCAGTACTTC

clone_size: few
v_call: TRBV5-1
j_call: TRBJ2-3
d_call: .
cdr3_aa: CASAPRSGDTQYF
cdr3_nt: TGCGCCAGCGCCCCAAGGAGCGGGGATACGCAGTATTTT

clone_size: .
v_call: TRBV24-1
j_call: TRBJ2-3
d_call: .
cdr3_aa: CATGGFGGTDTQYF
cdr3_nt: TGTGCCACCGGAGGGTTTGGGGGCACAGATACGCAGTATTTT

clone_size: once
v_call: TRBV5-6
j_call: TRBJ2-1
d_call: TRBD1
cdr3_aa: CASSSLTGTGYGEQFF
cdr3_nt: TGTGCCAGCAGCTCCCTTACCGGGACAGGGTATGGTGAGCAGTTCTTC

clone_size: .
v_call: TRBV4-3
j_call: TRBJ1-2
d_call: .
cdr3_aa: CASSQVGQGRYGYTF
cdr3_nt: TGCGCCAGCAGCCAAGTGGGCCAAGGGAGGTATGGCTACACCTTC

clone_size: .
v_call: TRBV20-1
j_call: TRBJ2-7
d_call: TRBD2
cdr3_aa: CSASWRRGTYEQYF
cdr3_nt: TGCAGTGCTAGTTGGAGGCGGGGGACCTACGAGCAGTACTTC

clone_size: .
v_call: TRBV5-6
j_call: TRBJ2-7
d_call: .
cdr3_aa: CASSLGTREQYF
cdr3_nt: TGTGCCAGCAGCTTAGGGACTCGGGAGCAGTACTTC

clone_size: .
v_call: TRBV5-1
j_call: TRBJ2-5
d_call: TRBD1
cdr3_aa: CASSRDRQETQYF
cdr3_nt: TGCGCCAGCAGCCGGGACAGGCAAGAGACCCAGTACTTC

clone_size: .
v_call: TRBV28
j_call: TRBJ1-4
d_call: .
cdr3_aa: CASSTPWGDNEKLFF
cdr3_nt: TGTGCCAGCAGTACTCCTTGGGGGGATAATGAAAAACTGTTTTTT

clone_size: .
v_call: TRBV28
j_call: TRBJ1-2
d_call: TRBD1
cdr3_aa: CASRRGTGGYGYTF
cdr3_nt: TGTGCCAGCAGGCGGGGGACAGGGGGCTATGGCTACACCTTC

clone_size: .
v_call: TRBV19
j_call: TRBJ1-1
d_call: TRBD1
cdr3_aa: CASSPFLQGAKTEAFF
cdr3_nt: TGTGCCAGTAGCCCCTTCTTACAGGGGGCGAAGACTGAAGCTTTCTTT

clone_size: .
v_call: TRBV2
j_call: TRBJ2-3
d_call: .
cdr3_aa: CASTTATDTQYF
cdr3_nt: TGTGCCAGCACAACAGCCACAGATACGCAGTATTTT

clone_size: .
v_call: TRBV6-5
j_call: TRBJ2-6
d_call: .
cdr3_aa: CASQAGYSGANVLTF
cdr3_nt: TGTGCCTCGCAAGCCGGGTACTCTGGGGCCAACGTCCTGACTTTC

clone_size: .
v_call: TRBV14
j_call: TRBJ2-7
d_call: TRBD2
cdr3_aa: CASSQEEGSPGTSGSYEQYF
cdr3_nt: TGTGCCAGCAGCCAAGAAGAGGGATCTCCAGGGACTAGCGGGTCCTACGAGCAGTACTTC

clone_size: few
v_call: TRBV4-1
j_call: TRBJ2-5
d_call: .
cdr3_aa: CASSQDLEGTETQYF
cdr3_nt: TGCGCCAGCAGCCAAGATTTAGAAGGGACTGAGACCCAGTACTTC

clone_size: .
v_call: TRBV28
j_call: TRBJ2-3
d_call: TRBD2
cdr3_aa: CASSLSLGLAGGGTDTQYF
cdr3_nt: TGTGCCAGCAGTTTATCCCTGGGACTAGCGGGAGGGGGCACAGATACGCAGTATTTT

clone_size: .
v_call: TRBV6-4
j_call: TRBJ2-1
d_call: .
cdr3_aa: CASSDSGRHNEQFF
cdr3_nt: TGTGCCAGCAGTGACTCCGGCAGGCACAATGAGCAGTTCTTC

clone_size: .
v_call: TRBV6-1
j_call: TRBJ2-1
d_call: TRBD2
cdr3_aa: CASSEFGTSDYNEQFF
cdr3_nt: TGTGCCAGCAGTGAATTCGGGACTAGCGACTACAATGAGCAGTTCTTC

clone_size: few
v_call: TRBV3-1/TRBV3-2
j_call: TRBJ2-7
d_call: TRBD1
cdr3_aa: CASSLGQVGEQYF
cdr3_nt: TGTGCCAGCAGCCTTGGACAGGTGGGCGAGCAGTACTTC

clone_size: once
v_call: TRBV7-9
j_call: TRBJ1-3
d_call: TRBD1
cdr3_aa: CASSRRQGDTIYF
cdr3_nt: TGTGCCAGCAGCAGACGACAGGGGGACACCATATATTTT

clone_size: .
v_call: TRBV9
j_call: TRBJ2-7
d_call: TRBD1
cdr3_aa: CASSVGGTAPPYEQYF
cdr3_nt: TGTGCCAGCAGCGTAGGAGGGACAGCACCCCCCTACGAGCAGTACTTC

clone_size: .
v_call: TRBV7-9
j_call: TRBJ2-2
d_call: .
cdr3_aa: CASSLTEYRTGELFF
cdr3_nt: TGTGCCAGCAGCTTAACGGAGTATCGCACCGGGGAGCTGTTTTTT

clone_size: few
v_call: TRBV15
j_call: TRBJ2-5
d_call: TRBD2
cdr3_aa: CATSFAGGETQYF
cdr3_nt: TGTGCCACCAGCTTCGCGGGAGGGGAGACCCAGTACTTC